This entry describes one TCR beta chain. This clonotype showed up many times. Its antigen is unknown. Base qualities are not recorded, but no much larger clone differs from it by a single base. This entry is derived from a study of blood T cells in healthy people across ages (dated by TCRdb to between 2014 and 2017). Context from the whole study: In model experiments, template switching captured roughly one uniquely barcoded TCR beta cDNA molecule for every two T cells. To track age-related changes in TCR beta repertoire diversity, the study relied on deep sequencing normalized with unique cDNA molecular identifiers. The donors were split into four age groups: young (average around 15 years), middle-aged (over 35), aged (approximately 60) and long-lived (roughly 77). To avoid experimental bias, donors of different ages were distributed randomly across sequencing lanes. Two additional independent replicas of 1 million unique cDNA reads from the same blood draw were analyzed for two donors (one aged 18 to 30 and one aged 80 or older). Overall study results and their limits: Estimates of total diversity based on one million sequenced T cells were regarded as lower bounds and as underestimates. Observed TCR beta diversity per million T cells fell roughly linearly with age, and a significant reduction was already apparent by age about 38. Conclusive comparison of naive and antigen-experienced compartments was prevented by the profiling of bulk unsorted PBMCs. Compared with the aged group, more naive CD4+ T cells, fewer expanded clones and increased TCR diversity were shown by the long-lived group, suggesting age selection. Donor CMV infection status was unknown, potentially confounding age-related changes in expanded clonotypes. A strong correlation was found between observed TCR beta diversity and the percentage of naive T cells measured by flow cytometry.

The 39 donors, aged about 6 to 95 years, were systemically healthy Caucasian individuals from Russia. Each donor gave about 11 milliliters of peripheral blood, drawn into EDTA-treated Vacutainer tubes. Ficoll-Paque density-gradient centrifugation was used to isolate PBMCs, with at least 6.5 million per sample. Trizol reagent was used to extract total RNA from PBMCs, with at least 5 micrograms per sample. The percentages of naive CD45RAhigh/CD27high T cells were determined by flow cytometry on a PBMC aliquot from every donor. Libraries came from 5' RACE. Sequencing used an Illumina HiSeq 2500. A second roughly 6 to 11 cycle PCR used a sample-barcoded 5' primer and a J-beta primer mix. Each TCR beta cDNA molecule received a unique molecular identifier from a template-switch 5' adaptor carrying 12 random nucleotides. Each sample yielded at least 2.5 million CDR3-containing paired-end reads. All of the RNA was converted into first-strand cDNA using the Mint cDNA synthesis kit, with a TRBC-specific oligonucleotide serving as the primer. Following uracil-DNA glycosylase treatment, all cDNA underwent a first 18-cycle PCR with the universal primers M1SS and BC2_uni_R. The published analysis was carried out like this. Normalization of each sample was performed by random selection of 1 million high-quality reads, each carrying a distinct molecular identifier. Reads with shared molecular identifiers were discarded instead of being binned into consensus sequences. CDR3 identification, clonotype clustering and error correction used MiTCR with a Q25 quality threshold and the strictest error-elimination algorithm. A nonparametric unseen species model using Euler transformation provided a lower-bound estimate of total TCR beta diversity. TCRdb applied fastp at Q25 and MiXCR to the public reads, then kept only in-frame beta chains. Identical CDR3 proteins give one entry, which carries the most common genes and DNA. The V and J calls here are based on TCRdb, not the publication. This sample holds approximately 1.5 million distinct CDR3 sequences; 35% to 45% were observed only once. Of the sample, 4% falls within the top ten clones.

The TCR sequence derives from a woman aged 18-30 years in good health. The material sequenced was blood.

This receptor carries the CDR3 CSAASGTSGRNEQFF. The DNA reads as follows: TGCAGTGCCGCTTCCGGGACTAGCGGGCGCAATGAGCAGTTCTTC. Rearrangement joined TRBV20-1 to TRBJ2-1; 12 nucleotides in the junction match TRBD2. The germline V gene (reference sequence) yields DFQATT for CDR1 and SNEGSKA for CDR2. The CDR3 contains 15 residues, cysteine and phenylalanine counted. The retained sequence is limited to the CDR3, 45 bases, with the frame set at the first base. V lost 6 bases and J lost 6 bases, and the count of bases not matched to a germline gene is 9.